A single sample is the source of the 26 T cell receptor beta chains below, sequenced in a study of cytomegalovirus exposure and HLA in healthy donors. Only in-frame clones appear in the TCRdb table, and some are missing; sequencing was by immunoSEQ multiplex PCR. Here the sample spans 90,000 to 100,000 clones, around 93% being singletons. The sample was PBMCs. Receptors were obtained from a woman aged 25 to 39 in good health and CMV-seropositive.

This clone was seen a few times. This chain uses TRBV28 with TRBJ2-7, with D possibly being TRBD2 (7 bases). The length of the CDR3 is 14 residues. V was clipped by 5 bases and J by 1 base, with 12 bases between them. Germline CDR1 and CDR2: MDHEN and SYDVKM. DNA of the CDR3: TGTGCCAGCAGTCCCGGGGGGCTGTCCTACGAGCAGTACTTC. Amino acids: CASSPGGLSYEQYF.

The chain couples TRBV2 to TRBJ1-1; 9 bases agree with TRBD1. The germline gives CDR1 SNHLY, CDR2 FYNNEI. The CDR3 covers 15 residues. V shed 4 bases and J 4 bases; nucleotides not matched to a gene: 7. The CDR3 reads CASSGPGQGGTEAFF. The DNA for the CDR3 is TGTGCCAGCAGTGGACCGGGACAGGGTGGCACTGAAGCTTTCTTT.

V usage is TRBV7-2 and J usage is TRBJ1-1, with D maybe TRBD1 (6 bases). This CDR3 is 12 amino acids long. CDR1 and CDR2 (germline): SGHTA, FQGNSA. The germline V and J ends were trimmed by 6 bases and 11 bases, with 16 bases remaining between them. Here the CDR3 DNA reads TGTGCCAGCAGTCACGACAGGTACGACGCTTTCTTT. It yields the protein CASSHDRYDAFF. Drawing the rest from reference TRBV7-2 and TRBJ1-1, the complete variable domain is GAGVSQSPSNKVTEKGKDVELRCDPISGHTALYWYRQSLGQGLEFLIYFQGNSAPDKSGLPSDRFSAERTGGSVSTLTIQRTQQEDSAVYLCASSHDRYDAFFGQGTRLTVV.

This clone showed up just once. The rearrangement links TRBV11-2 to TRBJ2-1, with 8 bases fitting TRBD2. This CDR3 is built from 14 residues. Germline assignment: CDR1 SGHAT and CDR2 FQNNGV. V trimming: 5 bases; J trimming: 6 bases; junction bases outside the gene matches: 6. CDR3 protein: CASSPTAGVNEQFF. CDR3 coding DNA: TGTGCCAGCAGCCCGACAGCGGGAGTCAATGAGCAGTTCTTC.

The chain has TRBV5-4 and TRBJ2-3; D possibly corresponds to TRBD1 (6 bases). Germline CDR1 and CDR2: SGHNT and YYREEE (reference sequence). The CDR3 contains 15 residues. V dropped 1 base and J dropped 4 bases, with 13 bases sitting between them. The CDR3 spells CASSLQGTGSDTQYF. Written as DNA, the CDR3 is TGTGCCAGCAGCTTGCAGGGAACAGGGTCAGATACGCAGTATTTT.

The CDR3 sequence: CASSLELITNYGYTF. CDR3 nucleotide sequence: TGTGCCAGCAGCTTAGAACTGATTACTAACTATGGCTACACCTTC. V is TRBV7-2 and J is TRBJ1-2; D not certain. Trimming pared 1 base from V and 0 bases from J, leaving 9 bases between. Germline V CDR1 and CDR2: SGHTA, FQGNSA. This CDR3 has 15 amino acids.

This chain links TRBV6-5 with TRBJ2-7; unclear D gene. V was trimmed by 2 bases and J by 6 bases, leaving 17 bases between them. The germline V gene encodes CDR1 MNHEY and CDR2 SVGAGI. This CDR3 comprises 15 residues. The CDR3 DNA is TGTGCCAGCAGTTACAGGCACAGACACTCACCCGAGCAGTACTTC. This encodes CASSYRHRHSPEQYF.

The chain couples TRBV28 to TRBJ1-1; D not certain. Germline assignment: CDR1 MDHEN and CDR2 SYDVKM. The length of the CDR3 is 14 residues. The germline V and J ends were trimmed by 8 bases and 6 bases, with 19 bases remaining between them. The CDR3 nucleotides are TGTGCCAGCCGCTCAACGTGGAGGCGGCCTGAAGCTTTCTTT. Amino acid sequence: CASRSTWRRPEAFF.

The chain recombines TRBV6-5 with TRBJ1-1, with 9 bases matching TRBD1. CDR3 length: 15 amino acids. Germline V lookup: CDR1 MNHEY, CDR2 SVGAGI. J was trimmed by 3 bases and V by 2 bases; bases with no gene match: 4. The chain's CDR3 is CASSYGGQGDTEAFF. CDR3 sequence (DNA): TGTGCCAGCAGTTACGGGGGACAGGGCGACACTGAAGCTTTCTTT.

The chain employs TRBV28 and TRBJ1-4; D is unresolved. Germline CDR1 MDHEN, CDR2 SYDVKM. The CDR3 has 13 amino acids. The ends were cut back, 7 bases at V and 3 bases at J, with 9 bases in the middle. CDR3 residues: CASNILSNEKLFF. As DNA, the CDR3 is TGTGCCAGCAACATATTGTCTAATGAAAAACTGTTTTTT.

The V and J genes are TRBV28 and TRBJ1-2, with 7 positions matching TRBD1. With 2 bases clipped from V and 5 bases from J, the junction kept 14 bases outside the gene matches. The CDR3 is 17 residues long. Germline CDR1 reads MDHEN; CDR2 reads SYDVKM. The CDR3 protein is CASSLTTTGFYLYGYTF. The CDR3 DNA reads as TGTGCCAGCAGTTTAACAACGACAGGGTTTTATCTGTATGGCTACACCTTC.

The chain is built from TRBV19 and TRBJ1-2, with D hard to call. CDR3 length: 12 amino acids. V was clipped by 7 bases and J by 6 bases, with 12 bases between them. Germline-derived CDR1 and CDR2 are LNHDA and SQIVND (reference sequence). The CDR3 DNA is TGTGCCAGTACAGCGAGGGTGGATGGCTACACCTTC. Translation gives CASTARVDGYTF. The whole variable domain, filled in from reference TRBV19 and TRBJ1-2, reads DGGITQSPKYLFRKEGQNVTLSCEQNLNHDAMYWYRQDPGQGLRLIYYSQIVNDFQKGDIAEGYSVSREKKESFPLTVTSAQKNPTAFYLCASTARVDGYTFGSGTRLTVV.

The chain joins TRBV7-2 to TRBJ1-2, with a tentative D call TRBD1 (5 bases). The V end lost 0 bases, the J end lost 6 bases, and 17 bases lay between the germline ends. The CDR3 sequence is 16 residues long. CDR1 SGHTA and CDR2 FQGNSA come from the germline V gene. CDR3 region: CASSLALSGPFHGYTF. In nucleotides, the CDR3 is TGTGCCAGCAGCTTAGCTTTGTCAGGGCCGTTTCATGGCTACACCTTC. The full variable domain, rest sourced from reference TRBV7-2 and TRBJ1-2, is GAGVSQSPSNKVTEKGKDVELRCDPISGHTALYWYRQSLGQGLEFLIYFQGNSAPDKSGLPSDRFSAERTGGSVSTLTIQRTQQEDSAVYLCASSLALSGPFHGYTFGSGTRLTVV.

This sequence joins TRBV28 and TRBJ2-4; perhaps TRBD1 as D (6 bases). This CDR3 has 16 amino acids. Between the trimmed V and J ends, which lost 5 bases and 1 base, there was a span of 15 bases. Germline CDR1 is MDHEN and CDR2 is SYDVKM. The CDR3 DNA sequence: TGTGCCAGCAGTCCATGGACAGCCATGGCCAAAAACATTCAGTACTTC. Protein: CASSPWTAMAKNIQYF.

V and J are TRBV12-1 and TRBJ1-2. TRBV12-1 is designated a pseudogene. CDR3 length: 15 amino acids. This CDR3 reads CASSFDGAGIYGYTF. Here the CDR3 DNA reads TGTGCCAGCAGCTTTGACGGCGCGGGAATCTATGGCTACACCTTC.

This clone was seen a single time. The rearrangement joins TRBV27 to TRBJ2-7; D gene ambiguous. CDR3 length: 13 residues. Looked up from germline, CDR1 is MNHEY and CDR2 is SMNVEV (reference sequence). V shed 2 bases and J shed 4 bases, with 9 bases lying between them. The CDR3 DNA is TGTGCCAGCAGTTTAGGCTTAACATACGAGCAGTACTTC. It specifies CASSLGLTYEQYF.

The gene calls are TRBV6-1 and TRBJ2-5; D unresolved. V lost 2 bases to trimming and J lost 2 bases, with 9 bases between them. Germline CDR1 reads MNHNS; CDR2 reads SASEGT. The CDR3 extends over 14 amino acids. This CDR3 is CASSEPGRQETQYF. Written as DNA, the CDR3 is TGTGCCAGCAGTGAACCAGGTCGGCAAGAGACCCAGTACTTC.

The CDR3 DNA follows: TGTGCCAGCACGGGACAGGGGAGGTCCGGTCGCGGCTACACCTTC. This sequence encodes CASTGQGRSGRGYTF. V gene TRBV28 combines with J gene TRBJ1-2, with 10 bases that match TRBD1. The germline V gene has CDR1 MDHEN and CDR2 SYDVKM. The CDR3 totals 15 residues. J was trimmed by 8 bases and V by 7 bases; bases with no gene match: 13.

The rearrangement uses TRBV30 and TRBJ2-7; 8 nucleotides match TRBD1. Trimming cost V 7 bases and J 3 bases; bases outside gene matches: 5. This CDR3 is built from 12 residues. Germline assignment: CDR1 GTSNPN and CDR2 SVGIG (reference sequence). CDR3 in DNA: TGTGCCTTCGACGGGACAGGCTACGAGCAGTACTTC. It is translated as CAFDGTGYEQYF.

This clone was counted once. This chain joins TRBV6-5 and TRBJ1-3; 7 nucleotides align to TRBD1. V shed 4 bases, J shed 4 bases, and the junction held 10 bases outside the gene matches. The CDR3 covers 16 residues. CDR1 and CDR2 from the germline V gene are MNHEY and SVGAGI. The CDR3 coding sequence is TGTGCCAGCAGTTTTACCCGACAGGGCCTCGGAAACACCATATATTTT. It is translated as CASSFTRQGLGNTIYF.

The rearrangement links TRBV19 to TRBJ2-5; no firm D call. The CDR3 runs to 19 residues. Trimming stripped 8 bases from V and 1 base from J, with 29 bases between. Germline assignment: CDR1 LNHDA and CDR2 SQIVND (reference sequence). CDR3 in amino acids: CASQSLTTRRPEGQETQYF. The CDR3, as DNA: TGTGCCAGTCAATCACTCACCACGCGGCGGCCCGAAGGCCAAGAGACCCAGTACTTC.

This rearrangement joins TRBV11-2 to TRBJ2-1, with TRBD1 matching 12 bases. V was pared by 6 bases and J by 7 bases, with 13 bases of the junction left unmatched. The germline V gene encodes CDR1 SGHAT and CDR2 FQNNGV. The CDR3 consists of 17 residues. CDR3 in DNA: TGTGCCAGCAGTCCGACTGGGGGACAGGGGGCTCATAATGAGCAGTTCTTC. As protein: CASSPTGGQGAHNEQFF.

The V and J genes are TRBV5-6 and TRBJ1-1, with 8 bases fitting TRBD1. The V gene's germline CDR1 is SGHDT and CDR2 YYEEEE. V lost 3 bases and J lost 1; bases outside the gene matches: 11. The CDR3 spans 17 residues. The CDR3 protein is CASSSRGGQGPNTEAFF. The CDR3 DNA reads TGTGCCAGCAGCTCTCGAGGCGGACAGGGTCCGAACACTGAAGCTTTCTTT.

In its sample, this clone was seen once. The chain uses TRBV19 and TRBJ2-5; 7 bases fit TRBD1. Per the germline V gene, CDR1 is LNHDA and CDR2 is SQIVND (reference sequence). This CDR3 comprises 14 residues. With 3 bases clipped from V and 2 bases from J, the junction kept 3 bases outside the gene matches. The CDR3 sequence: CASSMGQQQETQYF. The CDR3 DNA sequence: TGTGCCAGTAGTATGGGACAGCAGCAAGAGACCCAGTACTTC.

CDR3 sequence reads: CASSDQGHGDGYTF. As DNA, the CDR3 is TGTGCCAGCAGTGACCAGGGACACGGTGATGGCTACACCTTC. The chain uses TRBV6-1 and TRBJ1-2; possible D gene TRBD1, 6 bases. V was clipped by 3 bases and J by 6 bases, with 14 bases between them. In germline, CDR1 is MNHNS, CDR2 SASEGT. The CDR3 is 14 amino acids.

J is TRBJ2-1 and V is TRBV28, with 12 bases fitting TRBD2. The CDR3 spans 16 residues. Germline V lookup: CDR1 MDHEN, CDR2 SYDVKM. J lost 3 bases, V lost 6 bases, and 6 bases had no gene match. The CDR3: CASSPSGRAGYNEQFF. As DNA, the CDR3 is TGTGCCAGCAGCCCTAGCGGGAGGGCCGGCTACAATGAGCAGTTCTTC. The variable domain in full, with the rest retrieved from reference TRBV28 and TRBJ2-1, is DVKVTQSSRYLVKRTGEKVFLECVQDMDHENMFWYRQDPGLGLRLIYFSYDVKMKEKGDIPEGYSVSREKKERFSLILESASTNQTSMYLCASSPSGRAGYNEQFFGPGTRLTVL.